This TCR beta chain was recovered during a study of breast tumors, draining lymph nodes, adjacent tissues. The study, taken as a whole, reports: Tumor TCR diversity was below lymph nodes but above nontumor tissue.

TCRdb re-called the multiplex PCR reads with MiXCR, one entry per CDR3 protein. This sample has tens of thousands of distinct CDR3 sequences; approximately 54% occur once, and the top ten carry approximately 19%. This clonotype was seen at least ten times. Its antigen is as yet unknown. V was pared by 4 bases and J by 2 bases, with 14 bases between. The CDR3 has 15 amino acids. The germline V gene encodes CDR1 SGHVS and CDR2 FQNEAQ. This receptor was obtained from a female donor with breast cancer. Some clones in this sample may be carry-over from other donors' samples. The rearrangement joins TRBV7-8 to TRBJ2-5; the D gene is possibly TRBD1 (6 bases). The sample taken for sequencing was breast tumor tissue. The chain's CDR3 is CASSSFWGTQETQYF. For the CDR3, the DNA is TGTGCCAGCAGCTCCTTTTGGGGGACACAAGAGACCCAGTACTTC.